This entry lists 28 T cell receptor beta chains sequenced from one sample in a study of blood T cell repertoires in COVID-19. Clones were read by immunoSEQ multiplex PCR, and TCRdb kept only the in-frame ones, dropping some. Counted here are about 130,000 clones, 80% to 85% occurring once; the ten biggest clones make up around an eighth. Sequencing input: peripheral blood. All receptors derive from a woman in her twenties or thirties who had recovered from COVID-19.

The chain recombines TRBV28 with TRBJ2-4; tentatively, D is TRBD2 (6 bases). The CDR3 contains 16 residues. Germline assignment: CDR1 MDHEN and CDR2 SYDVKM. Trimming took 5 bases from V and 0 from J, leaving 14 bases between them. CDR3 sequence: CASSPMWGEAKNIQYF. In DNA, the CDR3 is TGTGCCAGCAGTCCCATGTGGGGGGAAGCCAAAAACATTCAGTACTTC.

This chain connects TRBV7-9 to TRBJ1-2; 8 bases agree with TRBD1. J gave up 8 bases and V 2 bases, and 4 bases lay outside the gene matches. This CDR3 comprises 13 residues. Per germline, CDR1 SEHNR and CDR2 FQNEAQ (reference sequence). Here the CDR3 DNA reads TGTGCCAGCAGCTTAAGGACAGGGTGGGGCTACACCTTC. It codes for CASSLRTGWGYTF.

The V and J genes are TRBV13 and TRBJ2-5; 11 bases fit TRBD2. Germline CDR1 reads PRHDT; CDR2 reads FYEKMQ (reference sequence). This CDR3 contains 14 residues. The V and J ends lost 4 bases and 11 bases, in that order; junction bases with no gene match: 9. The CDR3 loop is CASSWRGSGRDQYF. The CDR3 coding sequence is TGTGCCAGCAGCTGGAGGGGTAGCGGGAGGGATCAGTACTTC.

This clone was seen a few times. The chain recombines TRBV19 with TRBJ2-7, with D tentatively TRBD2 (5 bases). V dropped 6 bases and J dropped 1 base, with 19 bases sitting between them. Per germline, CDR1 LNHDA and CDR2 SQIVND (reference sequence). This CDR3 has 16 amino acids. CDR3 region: CASSTLTTGSSYEQYF. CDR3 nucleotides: TGTGCCAGTAGCACCCTCACCACGGGGTCGTCCTACGAGCAGTACTTC.

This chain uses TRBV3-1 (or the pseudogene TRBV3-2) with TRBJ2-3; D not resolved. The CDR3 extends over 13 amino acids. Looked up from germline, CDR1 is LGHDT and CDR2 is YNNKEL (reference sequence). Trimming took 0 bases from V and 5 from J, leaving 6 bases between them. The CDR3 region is CASSQESLDTQYF. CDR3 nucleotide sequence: TGTGCCAGCAGCCAAGAGTCCTTAGATACGCAGTATTTT.

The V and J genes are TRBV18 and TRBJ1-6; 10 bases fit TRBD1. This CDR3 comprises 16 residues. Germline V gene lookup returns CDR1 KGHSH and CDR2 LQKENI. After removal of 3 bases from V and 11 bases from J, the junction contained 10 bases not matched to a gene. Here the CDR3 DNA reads TGTGCCAGCTCACCCAGCCGGGACAGGGGAATCCCACCCCTCCACTTT. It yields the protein CASSPSRDRGIPPLHF.

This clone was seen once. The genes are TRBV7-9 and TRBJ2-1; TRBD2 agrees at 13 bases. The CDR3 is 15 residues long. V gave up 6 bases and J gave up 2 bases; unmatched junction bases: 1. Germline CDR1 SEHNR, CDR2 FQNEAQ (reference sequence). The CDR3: CASSGTSGAYNEQFF. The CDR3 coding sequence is TGTGCCAGCAGTGGGACTAGCGGGGCCTACAATGAGCAGTTCTTC.

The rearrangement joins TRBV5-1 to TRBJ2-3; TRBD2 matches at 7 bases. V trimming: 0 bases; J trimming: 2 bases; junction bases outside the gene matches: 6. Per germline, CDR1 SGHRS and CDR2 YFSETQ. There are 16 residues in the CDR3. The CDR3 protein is CASSLGWLAVTDTQYF. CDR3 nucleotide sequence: TGCGCCAGCAGCTTGGGGTGGCTAGCGGTCACAGATACGCAGTATTTT.

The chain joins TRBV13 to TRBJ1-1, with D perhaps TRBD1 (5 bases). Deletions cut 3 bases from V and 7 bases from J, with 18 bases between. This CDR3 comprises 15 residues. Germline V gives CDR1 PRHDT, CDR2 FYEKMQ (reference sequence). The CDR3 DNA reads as TGTGCCAGCAGCTTCGGAGAAAAGGGGCACCGTGAAGCTTTCTTT. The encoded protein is CASSFGEKGHREAFF.

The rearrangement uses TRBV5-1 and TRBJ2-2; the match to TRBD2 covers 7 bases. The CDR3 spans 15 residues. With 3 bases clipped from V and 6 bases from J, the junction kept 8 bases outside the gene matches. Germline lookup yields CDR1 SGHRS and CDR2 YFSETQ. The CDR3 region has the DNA TGCGCCAGCAGCTCCGGACTAGTTAGTCCCGGGGAGCTGTTTTTT. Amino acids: CASSSGLVSPGELFF.

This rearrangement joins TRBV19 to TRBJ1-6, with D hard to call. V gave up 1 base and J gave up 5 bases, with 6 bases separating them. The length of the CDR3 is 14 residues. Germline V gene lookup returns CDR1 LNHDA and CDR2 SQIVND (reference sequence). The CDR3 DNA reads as TGTGCCAGTAGTATAGGCCAGGATAATTCACCCCTCCACTTT. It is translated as CASSIGQDNSPLHF.

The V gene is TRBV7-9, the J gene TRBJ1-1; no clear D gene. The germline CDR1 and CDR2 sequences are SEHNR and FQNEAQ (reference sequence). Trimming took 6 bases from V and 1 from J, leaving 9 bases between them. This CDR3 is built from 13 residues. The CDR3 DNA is TGTGCCAGCAGACCCGGTCCGAACACTGAAGCTTTCTTT. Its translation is CASRPGPNTEAFF.

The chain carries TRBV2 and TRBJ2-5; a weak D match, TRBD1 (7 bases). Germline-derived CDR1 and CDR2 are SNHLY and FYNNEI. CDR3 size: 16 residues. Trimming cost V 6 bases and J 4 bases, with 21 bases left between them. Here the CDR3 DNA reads TGTGCCAGCAGATTTTACAGGGGAGCGGGTGGAGAGACCCAGTACTTC. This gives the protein CASRFYRGAGGETQYF.

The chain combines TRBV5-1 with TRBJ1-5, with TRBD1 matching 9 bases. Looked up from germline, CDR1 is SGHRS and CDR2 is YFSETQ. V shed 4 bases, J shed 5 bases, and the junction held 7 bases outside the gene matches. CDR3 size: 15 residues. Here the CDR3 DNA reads TGCGCCAGCAGCCCCGGGACAGGGAAACATCAGCCCCAGCATTTT. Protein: CASSPGTGKHQPQHF. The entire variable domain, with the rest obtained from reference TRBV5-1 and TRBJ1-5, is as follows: KAGVTQTPRYLIKTRGQQVTLSCSPISGHRSVSWYQQTPGQGLQFLFEYFSETQRNKGNFPGRFSGRQFSNSRSEMNVSTLELGDSALYLCASSPGTGKHQPQHFGDGTRLSIL.

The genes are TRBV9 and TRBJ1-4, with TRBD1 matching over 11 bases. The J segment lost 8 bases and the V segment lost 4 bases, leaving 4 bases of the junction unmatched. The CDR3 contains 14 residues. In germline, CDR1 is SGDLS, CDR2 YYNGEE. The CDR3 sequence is CASSRTGGDEKLFF. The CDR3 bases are TGTGCCAGCAGCAGGACAGGGGGCGACGAAAAACTGTTTTTT.

The chain's CDR3 is CASSSRSGNTIYF. Here the CDR3 DNA reads TGTGCCAGTAGTTCGCGCTCTGGAAACACCATATATTTT. The chain carries TRBV19 and TRBJ1-3, with unresolved D. The CDR3 runs 13 residues. V was cut by 5 bases and J by 0 bases, with 5 bases left in between. Germline V gene lookup returns CDR1 LNHDA and CDR2 SQIVND (reference sequence).

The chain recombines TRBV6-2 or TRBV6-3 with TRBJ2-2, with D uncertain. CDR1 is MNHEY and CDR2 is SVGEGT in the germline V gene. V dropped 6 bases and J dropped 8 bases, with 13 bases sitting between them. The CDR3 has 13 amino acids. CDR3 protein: CASSFISGGELFF. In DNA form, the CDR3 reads TGTGCCAGCAGCTTTATTTCCGGTGGGGAGCTGTTTTTT.

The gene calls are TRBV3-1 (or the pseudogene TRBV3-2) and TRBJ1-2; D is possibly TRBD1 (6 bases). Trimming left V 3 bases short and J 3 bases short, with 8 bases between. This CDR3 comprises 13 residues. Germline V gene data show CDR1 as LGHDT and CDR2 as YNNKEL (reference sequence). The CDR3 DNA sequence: TGTGCCAGCAGCCACCGGACAGACTATGGCTACACCTTC. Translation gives CASSHRTDYGYTF.

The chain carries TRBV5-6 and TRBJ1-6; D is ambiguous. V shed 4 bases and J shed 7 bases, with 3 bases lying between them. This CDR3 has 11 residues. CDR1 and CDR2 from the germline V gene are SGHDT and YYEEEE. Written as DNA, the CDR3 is TGTGCCAGCAGCCGGAATTCACCCCTCCACTTT. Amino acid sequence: CASSRNSPLHF.

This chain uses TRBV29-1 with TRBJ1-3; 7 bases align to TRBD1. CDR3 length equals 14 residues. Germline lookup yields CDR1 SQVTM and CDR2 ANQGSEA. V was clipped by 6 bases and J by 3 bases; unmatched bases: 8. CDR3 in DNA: TGCAGCGTAGCTGACAGGGCAGATGGAAACACCATATATTTT. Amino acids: CSVADRADGNTIYF.

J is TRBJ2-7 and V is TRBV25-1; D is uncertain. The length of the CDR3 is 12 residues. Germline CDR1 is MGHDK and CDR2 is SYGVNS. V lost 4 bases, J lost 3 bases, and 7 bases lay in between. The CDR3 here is CASSVHVYEQYF. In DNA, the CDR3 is TGTGCCAGCAGTGTACACGTCTACGAGCAGTACTTC.

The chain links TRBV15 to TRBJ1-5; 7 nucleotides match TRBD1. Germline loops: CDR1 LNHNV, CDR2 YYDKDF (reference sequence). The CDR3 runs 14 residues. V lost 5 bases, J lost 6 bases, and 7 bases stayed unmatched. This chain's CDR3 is CATSGNRGRQPQHF. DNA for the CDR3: TGTGCCACCAGCGGAAACAGGGGACGTCAGCCCCAGCATTTT. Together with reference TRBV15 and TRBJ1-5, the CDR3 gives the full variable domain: DAMVIQNPRYQVTQFGKPVTLSCSQTLNHNVMYWYQQKSSQAPKLLFHYYDKDFNNEADTPDNFQSRRPNTSFCFLDIRSPGLGDTAMYLCATSGNRGRQPQHFGDGTRLSIL.

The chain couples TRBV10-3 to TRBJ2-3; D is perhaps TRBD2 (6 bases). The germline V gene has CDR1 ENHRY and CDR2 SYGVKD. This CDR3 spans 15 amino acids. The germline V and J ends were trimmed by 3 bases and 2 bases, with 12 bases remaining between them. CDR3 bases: TGTGCCATCAGTGATTTTGGGGGGAACACAGATACGCAGTATTTT. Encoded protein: CAISDFGGNTDTQYF.

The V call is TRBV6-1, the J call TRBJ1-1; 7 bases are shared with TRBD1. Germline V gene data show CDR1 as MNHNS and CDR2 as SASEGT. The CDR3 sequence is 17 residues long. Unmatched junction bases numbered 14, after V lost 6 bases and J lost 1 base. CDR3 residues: CASRELTGAGRNTEAFF. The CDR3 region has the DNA TGTGCCAGCAGGGAACTAACAGGGGCTGGAAGGAACACTGAAGCTTTCTTT.

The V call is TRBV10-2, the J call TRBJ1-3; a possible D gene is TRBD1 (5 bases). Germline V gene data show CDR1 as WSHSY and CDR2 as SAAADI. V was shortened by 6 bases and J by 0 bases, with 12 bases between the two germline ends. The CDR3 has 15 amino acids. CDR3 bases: TGCGCCAGCAGGGCGGGACGGAGCTCTGGAAACACCATATATTTT. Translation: CASRAGRSSGNTIYF.

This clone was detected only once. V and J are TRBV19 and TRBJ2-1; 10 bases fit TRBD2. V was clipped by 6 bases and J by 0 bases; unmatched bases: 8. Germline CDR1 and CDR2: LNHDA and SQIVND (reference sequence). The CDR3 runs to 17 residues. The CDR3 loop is CASSRTSGTHSYNEQFF. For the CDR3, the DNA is TGTGCCAGTAGCCGGACTAGCGGTACCCACTCCTACAATGAGCAGTTCTTC.

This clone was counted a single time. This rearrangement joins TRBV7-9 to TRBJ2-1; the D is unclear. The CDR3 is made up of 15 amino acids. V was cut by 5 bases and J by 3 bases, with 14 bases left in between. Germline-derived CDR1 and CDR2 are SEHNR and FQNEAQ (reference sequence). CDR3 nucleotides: TGTGCCAGCAGCCGAGGATCGGAATTCTACAATGAGCAGTTCTTC. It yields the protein CASSRGSEFYNEQFF. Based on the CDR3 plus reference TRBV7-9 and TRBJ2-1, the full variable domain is DTGVSQNPRHKITKRGQNVTFRCDPISEHNRLYWYRQTLGQGPEFLTYFQNEAQLEKSRLLSDRFSAERPKGSFSTLEIQRTEQGDSAMYLCASSRGSEFYNEQFFGPGTRLTVL.

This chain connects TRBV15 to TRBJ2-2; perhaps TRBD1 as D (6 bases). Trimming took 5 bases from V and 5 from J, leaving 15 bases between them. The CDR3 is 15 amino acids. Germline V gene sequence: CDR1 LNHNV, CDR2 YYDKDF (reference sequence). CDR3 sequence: CATSALPQGTGELFF. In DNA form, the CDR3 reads TGTGCCACCAGCGCACTTCCTCAGGGGACCGGGGAGCTGTTTTTT.